Listed here are 28 T cell receptor beta chains from one sample, sequenced in a study of tumor-infiltrating lymphocytes in primary liver carcinoma. In addition to blood RNA drawn from unsorted whole blood, germline DNA was extracted. The authors made TCR beta cDNA from roughly 480 ng total RNA with a constant-region primer. Investigators got TCR beta libraries out of three nested multiplex PCR rounds, done with slightly modified ARM-PCR. Primers for the first two PCR rounds were TRBV1-TRBV30 forward primers and a C-beta reverse primer (approximately 10 cycles per round). TCRdb recomputed calls from the multiplex PCR reads with MiXCR, one row per CDR3 protein. The table lists some 180,000 distinct CDR3 sequences, roughly three fifths of them singletons. Source material: peripheral blood. The receptors stem from a man in his forties with primary liver carcinoma and hepatitis B virus infection.

With regard to this clonotype: Compared with germline, one end of the junction differs, possibly owing to a read error. This sequence joins TRBV29-1 and TRBJ2-5; 7 nucleotides agree with TRBD1. Looked up from germline, CDR1 is SQVTM and CDR2 is ANQGSEA. This CDR3 region has 13 residues. The CDR3 spells CSVRGTDQVTQYF. The CDR3 DNA is TGCAGCGTACGAGGGACAGACCAAGTGACCCAGTACTTC.

This clonotype was seen ten or more times. The chain uses TRBV5-1 and TRBJ2-7, with 12 positions matching TRBD2. V was clipped by 4 bases and J by 7 bases; unmatched bases: 6. Looked up from germline, CDR1 is SGHRS and CDR2 is YFSETQ. The CDR3 length is 14 residues. CDR3 amino acids: CASSATSGSYEQYF. The CDR3 nucleotides read TGCGCCAGCAGCGCGACTAGCGGGAGTTATGAGCAGTACTTC.

This clonotype showed up just a few times. V is TRBV29-1 and J is TRBJ1-1, with D possibly TRBD1 on 6 matching bases. The CDR3 sequence is 13 residues long. The V gene's germline CDR1 is SQVTM and CDR2 ANQGSEA. V lost 4 bases to trimming and J lost 3 bases, with 12 bases between them. The CDR3, as DNA: TGCAGCGTTGTGCCGGGGGCACACACTGAAGCTTTCTTT. It specifies CSVVPGAHTEAFF.

As concerns this clonotype: A much bigger clone sits one base away, suggesting this may be a read error. J is TRBJ2-1 and V is TRBV11-2; D gene uncertain. Germline V gene lookup returns CDR1 SGHAT and CDR2 FQNNGV. V dropped 0 bases and J dropped 7 bases, with 7 bases sitting between them. CDR3 size: 13 residues. CDR3 region: CASSLETLNEQFF. In DNA form, the CDR3 reads TGTGCCAGCAGCTTAGAGACACTAAATGAGCAGTTCTTC.

Notes on this clonotype: One end of the junction does not line up with germline, which may come from a read error. The chain recombines TRBV5-4 with TRBJ1-2; D not certain. Germline CDR1 reads SGHNT; CDR2 reads YYREEE (reference sequence). CDR3 length: 12 amino acids. DNA for the CDR3: TGTGCCTGCAGTTCCAACATAGATGGCTACACCTTC. Translated, it gives CACSSNIDGYTF. The variable domain in full, completed from reference TRBV5-4 and TRBJ1-2, reads ETGVTQSPTHLIKTRGQQVTLRCSSQSGHNTVSWYQQALGQGPQFIFQYYREEENGRGNFPPRFSGLQFPNYSSELNVNALELDDSALYLCACSSNIDGYTFGSGTRLTVV.

A note on this clonotype: This could be a read error, since a much larger clone is one nucleotide away. This chain uses TRBV12-3 or TRBV12-4 with TRBJ2-1; 7 nucleotides match TRBD1. With 6 bases clipped from V and 5 bases from J, the junction kept 10 bases outside the gene matches. This CDR3 contains 15 residues. In DNA form, the CDR3 reads TGTGCCAGCAGCCCCATCGGGACAGATGACAATGAGCAGTTCTTC. This encodes CASSPIGTDDNEQFF.

This clonotype was observed a few times. The V and J genes are TRBV4-2 and TRBJ1-2; 7 bases map to TRBD1. The CDR3 length is 13 residues. Germline loops: CDR1 LGHNA, CDR2 YNFKEQ. V gave up 3 bases and J gave up 6 bases; unmatched junction bases: 4. The CDR3 nucleotides read TGTGCCAGCAGCCAGGGACAGAGGGATGGCTACACCTTC. Encoded protein: CASSQGQRDGYTF.

V gene TRBV29-1 combines with J gene TRBJ1-4; D is perhaps TRBD1 (5 bases). The CDR3 has 13 residues. Germline V CDR1 and CDR2: SQVTM, ANQGSEA. The V end lost 3 bases, the J end lost 6 bases, and 11 bases lay between the germline ends. DNA for the CDR3: TGCAGCGTTGAGGGGCAGGGCGATGAAAAACTGTTTTTT. Amino acid sequence: CSVEGQGDEKLFF.

As to this clonotype: A much larger clone differs from this one at a single base, so this may be a read error. The J gene is TRBJ2-3, the V gene TRBV11-2, with D maybe TRBD2 (5 bases). The V gene's germline CDR1 is SGHAT and CDR2 FQNNGV. This CDR3 has 14 amino acids. CDR3 nucleotides: TGTGCCAGCAGCTTAGCAGGACTCACATATACGCAGTATTTT. Translated, it gives CASSLAGLTYTQYF.

The J gene is TRBJ1-3, the V gene TRBV10-3, with a possible D match to TRBD1 (6 bases). Trimming took off 10 bases at V and 0 bases at J, with 13 bases between the two ends. Germline V gene data show CDR1 as ENHRY and CDR2 as SYGVKD. The CDR3 is made up of 14 amino acids. The DNA for the CDR3 is TGTGCCACCCGACAGGCCGTCTCTGGAAACACCATATATTTT. Protein product: CATRQAVSGNTIYF.

The chain has TRBV4-1 and TRBJ2-7; TRBD2 matches 13 bases. Germline V gene lookup returns CDR1 MGHRA and CDR2 YSYEKL. CDR3 length equals 15 residues. The V gene end was trimmed by 2 bases and the J gene end by 4 bases; junction bases not matched to a gene: 2. CDR3 nucleotide sequence: TGCGCCAGCAGCCAACGACTAGCGGGAGGTTACGAGCAGTACTTC. It yields the protein CASSQRLAGGYEQYF.

This clonotype has a count of ten or more. This rearrangement joins TRBV12-3 or TRBV12-4 to TRBJ2-3; 7 nucleotides agree with TRBD1. This CDR3 comprises 15 residues. V shed 6 bases and J 2 bases; nucleotides not matched to a gene: 8. CDR3 DNA sequence: TGTGCCAGCAGAACCGGACAGGAGATCACAGATACGCAGTATTTT. This gives the protein CASRTGQEITDTQYF.

The chain is built from TRBV11-3 and TRBJ2-1; 9 bases match TRBD1. This CDR3 contains 13 residues. The germline V gene encodes CDR1 SGHNT and CDR2 YENEEA. Trimming removed 10 bases from V and 5 bases from J; junction bases left unmatched: 6. The CDR3 spells CAKGTGSNNEQFF. DNA of the CDR3: TGTGCCAAGGGGACAGGGTCTAACAATGAGCAGTTCTTC.

The V call is TRBV11-2, the J call TRBJ1-1; D ambiguous. This CDR3 is built from 13 residues. The V gene's germline CDR1 is SGHAT and CDR2 FQNNGV. V lost 1 base and J lost 4, with 7 bases in between. The chain's CDR3 is CASSLGGCTEAFF. DNA for the CDR3: TGTGCCAGCAGCTTAGGAGGGTGCACTGAAGCTTTCTTT.

The chain recombines TRBV5-1 with TRBJ2-3, with TRBD2 identical over 7 bases. CDR3 length: 14 amino acids. Germline V gene lookup returns CDR1 SGHRS and CDR2 YFSETQ. Losses at the gene ends were 4 bases for V and 3 bases for J; bases not matched to a gene: 5. DNA for the CDR3: TGCGCCAGCAGCCCGGGGGGACGGACAGATACGCAGTATTTT. Translated: CASSPGGRTDTQYF.

This clonotype showed up just a few times. This chain joins TRBV12-3 or TRBV12-4 and TRBJ2-3; no clear D. There are 15 residues in the CDR3. Trimming removed 7 bases at V and 5 bases at J, with 19 bases between. The CDR3 reads CASNSTVGSGDTQYF. As DNA, the CDR3 is TGTGCCAGCAACTCTACCGTTGGATCGGGAGATACGCAGTATTTT.

This clonotype was seen many times. V is TRBV11-2 and J is TRBJ1-2, with D possibly matching TRBD1 (6 bases). This CDR3 has 15 amino acids. From germline, CDR1 is SGHAT and CDR2 FQNNGV. V lost 1 base and J lost 0, with 9 bases in between. CDR3 sequence reads: CASSLGGRANYGYTF. CDR3 in DNA: TGTGCCAGCAGCTTAGGGGGGCGAGCTAACTATGGCTACACCTTC.

This clonotype has a handful of counts. CDR3 region: CASSYERFYEQYF. Here the CDR3 DNA reads TGTGCCAGCAGCTACGAAAGGTTCTACGAGCAGTACTTC. The J gene is TRBJ2-7, the V gene TRBV7-9; D ambiguous. Germline CDR1 reads SEHNR; CDR2 reads FQNEAQ (reference sequence). Trimming stripped 4 bases from V and 3 bases from J, with 10 bases between. CDR3 size: 13 residues.

Remarks on this clonotype: This sequence may be a read error, since a much larger clone differs from it by one base. Lacking the conserved final phenylalanine or tryptophan, this CDR3 likely reflects a read error. This chain connects TRBV11-2 to TRBJ2-7; TRBD1 might be the D (5 bases). V lost 2 bases to trimming and J lost 5 bases, with 10 bases between them. The CDR3 spans 13 residues. The germline V gene encodes CDR1 SGHAT and CDR2 FQNNGV. The CDR3 is CASSLSRVHEQYY. Written as DNA, the CDR3 is TGTGCCAGCAGCTTAAGCAGGGTCCACGAGCAGTACTAC.

This clonotype was seen a handful of times. A much larger clone differs by one base, so this may be a read error. The rearrangement links TRBV11-1 to TRBJ2-1, with no clear D. This CDR3 contains 11 residues. CDR1 SGHAT and CDR2 FQDESV come from the germline V gene (reference sequence). CDR3: CASSTYNERFF. CDR3 sequence (DNA): TGTGCCAGCAGCACCTACAATGAGCGGTTCTTC.

In its sample, this clonotype was seen many times. The J gene is TRBJ2-7, the V gene TRBV29-1, with 9 bases lining up with TRBD1. V gave up 8 bases and J gave up 6 bases; unmatched junction bases: 8. Germline V gene sequence: CDR1 SQVTM, CDR2 ANQGSEA. This CDR3 region has 12 residues. CDR3 region: CSFRGQGTEQYF. The CDR3 DNA sequence: TGCAGCTTTAGAGGACAGGGGACCGAGCAGTACTTC.

Remarks on this clonotype: A read error is likely, as this CDR3 ends without the conserved phenylalanine or tryptophan. V and J are TRBV12-3 or TRBV12-4 and TRBJ2-7, with D possibly TRBD2 on 5 matching bases. Deletions cut 5 bases from V and 1 base from J, with 18 bases between. The CDR3 covers 16 residues. The CDR3 region is CASSPSTGILSYEQYL. The CDR3 DNA is TGTGCCAGCAGTCCTTCAACCGGGATTCTATCCTACGAGCAGTACCTC.

Details on this clonotype: Relative to the germline gene, one junction end is altered; a read error may explain this. The chain recombines TRBV5-4 with TRBJ1-2; tentatively, D is TRBD1 (6 bases). Germline V gene data show CDR1 as SGHNT and CDR2 as YYREEE (reference sequence). The CDR3 runs 17 residues. In nucleotides, the CDR3 is TGTGCCAGCAGCTTGGCCTTGGGATCAGGGGATCTTAGCGGCTGCACCTTC. Its translation is CASSLALGSGDLSGCTF. Combining the CDR3 with reference TRBV5-4 and TRBJ1-2 gives the whole variable domain ETGVTQSPTHLIKTRGQQVTLRCSSQSGHNTVSWYQQALGQGPQFIFQYYREEENGRGNFPPRFSGLQFPNYSSELNVNALELDDSALYLCASSLALGSGDLSGCTFGSGTRLTVV.

This clonotype was seen more than once but under ten times. This chain uses TRBV6-5 with TRBJ2-7; D may be TRBD1 or TRBD2 (5 bases each). This CDR3 contains 14 residues. Trimming pared 0 bases from V and 6 bases from J, leaving 12 bases between. From germline, CDR1 is MNHEY and CDR2 SVGAGI. The CDR3 loop is CASSYSTGDAEQYF. CDR3 in DNA: TGTGCCAGCAGTTACTCGACTGGGGACGCCGAGCAGTACTTC.

This clonotype has just a few counts. This chain connects TRBV5-5 to TRBJ2-3; D is perhaps TRBD1 (6 bases). Germline CDR1 is SGHKS and CDR2 is YYEKEE (reference sequence). Trimming took off 3 bases at V and 3 bases at J, with 14 bases between the two ends. The CDR3 sequence is 15 residues long. The CDR3 DNA reads TGTGCCAGCAGCTCCGACAGGAGGTATACAGATACGCAGTATTTT. Its translation is CASSSDRRYTDTQYF.

This clonotype was counted only a few times. This rearrangement joins TRBV6-1 to TRBJ1-2, with 9 nucleotides matching TRBD1. V lost 6 bases and J lost 5; bases outside the gene matches: 7. Germline V lookup: CDR1 MNHNS, CDR2 SASEGT. CDR3 size: 14 residues. The CDR3 bases are TGTGCCAGCAGGAGGACAGGGGATGATTATGGCTACACCTTC. Protein: CASRRTGDDYGYTF.

The sample holds a few counts of this clonotype. A much larger clone lies one base from this, so it may be a read error. This chain uses TRBV11-2 with TRBJ1-2; 9 bases agree with TRBD1. J lost 7 bases, V lost 5 bases, and 5 bases had no gene match. The CDR3 runs 13 residues. Germline V gene sequence: CDR1 SGHAT, CDR2 FQNNGV. The CDR3: CASSNWDRAGYTF. The CDR3 DNA follows: TGTGCCAGCAGCAACTGGGACAGGGCTGGCTACACCTTC.

There are a few counts of this clonotype. This chain uses TRBV29-1 with TRBJ1-2, with 8 bases that match TRBD1. The length of the CDR3 is 14 residues. Trimming at V came to 3 bases and at J to 4 bases, leaving 7 bases not matched to a gene. The germline V gene encodes CDR1 SQVTM and CDR2 ANQGSEA. In DNA, the CDR3 is TGCAGCGTTGATAAACAGGGGGGTGGCTATGGCTACACCTTC. Protein: CSVDKQGGGYGYTF.